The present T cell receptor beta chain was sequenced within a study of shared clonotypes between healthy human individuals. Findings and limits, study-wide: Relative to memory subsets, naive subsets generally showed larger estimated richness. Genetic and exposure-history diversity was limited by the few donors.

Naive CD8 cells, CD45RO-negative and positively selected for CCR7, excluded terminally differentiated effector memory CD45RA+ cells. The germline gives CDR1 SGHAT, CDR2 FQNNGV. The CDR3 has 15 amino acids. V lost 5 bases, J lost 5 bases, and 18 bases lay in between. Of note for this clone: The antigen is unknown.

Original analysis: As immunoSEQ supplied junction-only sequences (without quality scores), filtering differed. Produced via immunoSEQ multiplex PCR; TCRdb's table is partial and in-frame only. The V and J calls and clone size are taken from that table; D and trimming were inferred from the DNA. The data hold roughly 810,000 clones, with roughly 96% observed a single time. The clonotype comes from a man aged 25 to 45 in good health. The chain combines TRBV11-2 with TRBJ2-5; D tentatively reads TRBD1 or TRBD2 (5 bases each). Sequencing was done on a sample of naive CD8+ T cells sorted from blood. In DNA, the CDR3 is TGTGCCAGCAGCCCCCCGGGGCAGGGAACTGAGACCCAGTACTTC. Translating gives CASSPPGQGTETQYF.